The rows below give T cell receptor beta chains drawn from one sample of a study of human thymus T cells. Sequenced by immunoSEQ multiplex PCR; TCRdb stores in-frame clones only, minus some. The sample records some 50,000 clones, 95% being singletons. The sample taken for sequencing was blood. The receptors shown here come from a girl under three years old with a congenital heart defect but otherwise immunologically healthy. Both conserved end residues are part of each CDR3. Each record gives: D gene, V gene, J gene, CDR3 length, clone size, CDR3 DNA, CDR3 protein. D genes are given only for firm matches. A clone size is listed for some rows: how often the clone was seen (once, few, many), or a class if it is expanded.

TRBD1,TRBV18,TRBJ2-7,15,-,TGTGCCAGCTCACCATTTAGGGACAGCTCCTACGAGCAGTACTTC,CASSPFRDSSYEQYF
TRBD1,TRBV2,TRBJ1-5,14,few,TGTGCCAGCACCCCGGGGACAGAGTATCAGCCCCAGCATTTT,CASTPGTEYQPQHF
-,TRBV6-1,TRBJ2-7,14,-,TGTGCCAGCAGTTCCCAAGGTCTGGTCCACGAGCAGTACTTC,CASSSQGLVHEQYF
-,TRBV28,TRBJ1-2,15,-,TGTGCCAGCAGTTTTACCCAGGGACGACAAGGGGACTACACCTTC,CASSFTQGRQGDYTF
-,TRBV6-5,TRBJ1-2,14,-,TGTGCCAGCAGTGCCCGCAAGGCCTCATATGGCTACACCTTC,CASSARKASYGYTF
TRBD2,TRBV25-1,TRBJ2-7,14,-,TGTGCCAGCAGCTGGGGGACTAGCGTTTACGAGCAGTACTTC,CASSWGTSVYEQYF
TRBD2,TRBV25-1,TRBJ2-1,17,-,TGTGCCAGCAGTGAATCCCGGACTAGAGGGACCCGCCATGAGCAGTTCTTC,CASSESRTRGTRHEQFF
-,TRBV19,TRBJ1-1,11,-,TGTGCCCGGAGGGGGGGAGGTGAAGCTTTCTTT,CARRGGGEAFF
-,TRBV6-1,TRBJ2-5,13,-,TGTGCCAGCAGCCCGACAGGAGAAGAGACCCAGTACTTC,CASSPTGEETQYF
-,TRBV15,TRBJ1-4,15,-,TGTGCCACCAGCAGAGATCCCGGTTCAAATGAAAAACTGTTTTTT,CATSRDPGSNEKLFF
-,TRBV4-2,TRBJ2-7,13,-,TGTGCCAGCAGCCCCTTGGGCGCGAACGAGCAGTACTTC,CASSPLGANEQYF
TRBD2,TRBV4-2,TRBJ2-7,16,-,TGTGCCAGCAGCCAAGGGCTAGCGGGAGGTATCTACGAGCAGTACTTC,CASSQGLAGGIYEQYF
-,TRBV27,TRBJ2-3,17,-,TGTGCCAGCAGTAGTCTTGGGGTGATTGGGAGAAGAGATACGCAGTATTTT,CASSSLGVIGRRDTQYF
-,TRBV19,TRBJ2-1,14,-,TGTGCCAGTAGACATGGGCCGGCCTACAATGAGCAGTTCTTC,CASRHGPAYNEQFF
TRBD2,TRBV7-2,TRBJ2-1,16,-,TGTGCCAGCAGCTTAACCGGGACTAGCGGGGGAAATGAGCAGTTCTTC,CASSLTGTSGGNEQFF
TRBD1,TRBV12-5,TRBJ1-1,22,-,TGTGCCAGTGGTTTGGTACTTGGTTTGGTGGGAAAGGGACAGGGGGCGAGAACTGAAGCTTTCTTT,CASGLVLGLVGKGQGARTEAFF
-,TRBV7-9,TRBJ1-2,13,few,TGTGCCAGCAGCCGCCCCGGCTTGGGTGGCTACACCTTC,CASSRPGLGGYTF
-,TRBV9,TRBJ1-2,13,-,TGTGCCAGCAGGAGAGAGGGAAATTATGGCTACACCTTC,CASRREGNYGYTF
-,TRBV5-4,TRBJ1-4,12,-,TGTGCCAGCAGCTTGGTAGGTGAAAAACTGTTTTTT,CASSLVGEKLFF
-,TRBV4-2,TRBJ2-7,15,-,TGTGCCAGCAGCCAAGGGATTTTTTTAGCTGTCGAGCAGTACTTC,CASSQGIFLAVEQYF
TRBD1,TRBV2,TRBJ1-3,12,once,TGTGCCACCGGACAGGGGGTAAACACCATATATTTT,CATGQGVNTIYF
-,TRBV7-8,TRBJ1-2,17,-,TGTGCCAGCAGCTTAGCGGAGGGACACGGTTTACGTGGTGGCTACACCTTC,CASSLAEGHGLRGGYTF
TRBD1,TRBV28,TRBJ1-6,14,-,TGTGCCAGCAGTTTATCCATAACAGGGGCCCCCTTCCACTTT,CASSLSITGAPFHF
-,TRBV7-3,TRBJ2-3,13,-,TGTGCCAGCAGTCCAGGGAGCACAGATACGCAGTATTTT,CASSPGSTDTQYF
TRBD1,TRBV30,TRBJ2-5,14,-,TGTGCCTGGAGTACAGGGGGCGAAGGAGAGACCCAGTACTTC,CAWSTGGEGETQYF
-,TRBV9,TRBJ2-7,15,once,TGTGCCAGCAGCGTAGCCACAGGGTTGGCCTACGAGCAGTACTTC,CASSVATGLAYEQYF
-,TRBV5-8,TRBJ2-5,13,-,TGTGCCCCCAGAGCGAGGGGCCAAGAGACCCAGTACTTC,CAPRARGQETQYF
-,TRBV9,TRBJ1-1,12,few,TGTGCCAGCAGCGTCGTGGGGGGTGAAGCTTTCTTT,CASSVVGGEAFF
TRBD2,TRBV13,TRBJ2-5,15,-,TGTGCCAGCAGCCGAAATTCTGGGCGGGAGGCCCCCCAGTACTTC,CASSRNSGREAPQYF
-,TRBV23-1,TRBJ2-7,12,-,TGCGCCAGCAGTCAGCCGGACTACGAGCAGTACTTC,CASSQPDYEQYF
-,TRBV27,TRBJ2-2,13,once,TGTGCCAGCAGACCTGGTTTGTCCGGGGAGCTGTTTTTT,CASRPGLSGELFF
-,TRBV10-3,TRBJ2-5,16,-,TGTGCCATCAGCCATCCCCAGGGGAATGGGTTGGAGACCCAGTACTTC,CAISHPQGNGLETQYF
-,TRBV6-1,TRBJ1-2,14,-,TGTGCCAGCACCTTACGACAGATAATTGATGGCTACACCTTC,CASTLRQIIDGYTF
-,TRBV4-3,TRBJ2-3,13,-,TGCGCCAGCAGCCAAGGGGAGGTAAATACGCAGTATTTT,CASSQGEVNTQYF
-,TRBV6-1,TRBJ2-3,14,-,TGTGCCAGCAGTGAATGGGAGGGCACAGATACGCAGTATTTT,CASSEWEGTDTQYF
TRBD2,TRBV5-1,TRBJ2-1,12,-,TGCGCCAGCAGCTTGGGGGCGGGAGGGGAGTTCTTC,CASSLGAGGEFF
TRBD1,TRBV6-1,TRBJ2-7,15,once,TGTGCCAGCAGTGAATGGGGACAGGGGGCCTACGAGCAGTACTTC,CASSEWGQGAYEQYF
-,TRBV7-9,TRBJ2-1,15,-,TGTGCCAGCAGCTTAGTCCGGGAAAGCTACAATGAGCAGTTCTTC,CASSLVRESYNEQFF
TRBD1,TRBV7-2,TRBJ2-3,14,-,TGTGCCAGCACCAGACAGGGGGTCAAGGATACGCAGTATTTT,CASTRQGVKDTQYF
-,TRBV4-1,TRBJ2-2,18,-,TGCGCCAGCAGCCAGAATGGGTGGAGGGGGCGCGGCACCGGGGAGCTGTTTTTT,CASSQNGWRGRGTGELFF
TRBD2,TRBV10-3,TRBJ2-1,17,-,TGTGCCATCAGTGAAAGACTAGCGGGTAGCTCCTACAATGAGCAGTTCTTC,CAISERLAGSSYNEQFF
-,TRBV20-1,TRBJ2-2,11,-,TGCAGTGTAGGACGGCCCGGGGAGCTGTTTTTT,CSVGRPGELFF
-,TRBV30,TRBJ2-5,12,-,TGTGCCTGGTCACTGTGGGGTGAGACCCAGTACTTC,CAWSLWGETQYF
TRBD2,TRBV30,TRBJ2-5,14,few,TGTGCCTGGAGACTAGCGGGGGCCCTTAGCCCCCAGTACTTC,CAWRLAGALSPQYF
-,TRBV11-2,TRBJ1-5,11,-,TGTGCCAGCAGCTCCTATGGGCCCCAGCATTTT,CASSSYGPQHF
TRBD1,TRBV19,TRBJ1-5,17,-,TGTGCCAGTACCATCTCCGGGACAGCAAATAGCAATCAGCCCCAGCATTTT,CASTISGTANSNQPQHF
-,TRBV4-1,TRBJ2-7,14,-,TGCGCCAGCAGCCGAGGGACTGGGACCGGCGAGCAGTACTTC,CASSRGTGTGEQYF
TRBD1,TRBV19,TRBJ1-1,14,-,TGTGCCAGTAGCATGCCAGGGGGAAACACTGAAGCTTTCTTT,CASSMPGGNTEAFF
TRBD1,TRBV28,TRBJ1-4,14,-,TGTGCCAGCAGTTCGGACAGGATGAAAGAAAAACTGTTTTTT,CASSSDRMKEKLFF
-,TRBV10-2,TRBJ2-7,13,-,TGCGCCAGCAGTGAGCCCTACCGACTATTACAGTACTTC,CASSEPYRLLQYF
TRBD1,TRBV19,TRBJ1-5,13,-,TGTGCCAGTACGAGACAGGGAAATCAGCCCCAGCATTTT,CASTRQGNQPQHF
-,TRBV7-8,TRBJ2-7,16,-,TGTGCCAGCAGCTTAGAGTCTAGCCTGAGCTCCTACGAGCAGTACTTC,CASSLESSLSSYEQYF
-,TRBV30,TRBJ1-4,16,-,TGTGCCTGGAGTGAAGGCAGAACTGCAACTAATGAAAAACTGTTTTTT,CAWSEGRTATNEKLFF
-,TRBV5-1,TRBJ2-2,14,once,TGCGCCAGCAGCTTGGCCCAGAACACCGGGGAGCTGTTTTTT,CASSLAQNTGELFF
TRBD2,TRBV6-6,TRBJ2-7,16,once,TGTGCCAGCAGTTGGCGGACTAGCGGAGGCCCCTACGAGCAGTACTTC,CASSWRTSGGPYEQYF
-,TRBV5-1,TRBJ1-1,14,-,TGCGCCAGCAGCTCGTCTACAGTGAACACTGAAGCTTTCTTT,CASSSSTVNTEAFF
TRBD1,TRBV7-6,TRBJ1-1,16,-,TGTGCCAGCAGCTTAGCCCGGACAGGGGGGGACACTGAAGCTTTCTTT,CASSLARTGGDTEAFF